This T cell receptor (beta chain) came from a study of cytomegalovirus exposure and HLA in healthy donors (dated by TCRdb to about 2017). For the wider study: According to an earlier analysis of several hundred of the donors, roughly 180 million T cells yielded roughly 110 million unique TCR beta sequences and about 300 Gb of sequence data. Four or five DR-DQ haplotypes were treated as single units for association and clustering because of strong linkage in the cohort. The study was designed to test whether signatures of past pathogen exposure could be identified by cataloging public T cell receptors. Among over 350 genotyped donors of the cohort, an average of around 240,000 unique TCR beta nucleotide sequences were sequenced per donor, 15% to 20% of them non-productive. The study combined high-throughput TCR immunosequencing, statistical association of individual TCRs with disease status, and machine learning to predict cytomegalovirus infection status. An early release that covered roughly 600 HLA-typed donors contained 250 to 350 gigabases of sequencing data and 65 million to 100 million unique TCR sequences. To decide whether each TCR beta V gene segment behaved as functional or pseudogenic, an earlier analysis of fewer than 750 of the donors relied on high-throughput TCR beta sequencing. In a later genetic analysis, genome-wide SNP genotypes for about three fifths of the roughly 670 donors were used, and that subset was treated as a discovery cohort. In a later analysis, previously published TCR beta repertoires from some 640 donors were re-analyzed and high-resolution HLA genotyping was added so that TCR occurrence patterns could be studied. Donor age, sex, ethnicity and CMV serostatus were compiled together with the repertoire data. Both class I and class II loci were covered by HLA typing, at four-digit resolution. Every discovery cohort repertoire had been produced on one sequencing platform. In the later analysis, no new phenotypic data were used to find candidate immune exposures; instead, reliance was placed on TCR beta sequences and their occurrence across donors. In addition to the first cohort of 666 subjects, a separate validation cohort of 130 or so different subjects was used. The number of donors typed differed by locus, with roughly 620-630 for A, B, C, DRB1 and DQB1, 522 for DQA1, 600 to 610 for DPA1, and some 440 for DPB1. The study used immunosequencing to profile the T cell repertoires of around 600 subjects and linked those repertoires to cytomegalovirus serostatus. Of the 398 genotyped donors, approximately 82% fell in the genetic ancestry cluster associated with self-reported Caucasian donors.

The library relied on the immunoSEQ multiplex PCR assay. For the multiplex PCR, a mixture combining 60 forward primers for TCR Vbeta segments and 13 reverse primers for TCR Jbeta segments was used. The CDR3 region of rearranged TCR beta genes was amplified from genomic DNA with a multiplex PCR assay. The Illumina HiSeq System was used to sequence the amplified TCR beta libraries as 87-base-pair reads. The published analysis was carried out like this. Across the 666 repertoires, a later analysis counted some 81 million unique TCR beta chains, some 11 million of which were shared by at least two donors. A nearest-neighbor algorithm error-corrected the raw reads and collapsed the reads into unique sequences, merging closely related sequences to remove PCR and sequencing errors. Alignment of CDR3 sequences to IMGT reference sequences was used to assign V, D and J gene segments. For a sequence to be retained, at least a six-nucleotide match to both a V gene segment and a J gene segment was required. Rearrangements were called productive when the CDR3 lacked stop codons and stayed in frame with V and J; all others were non-productive. Following IMGT convention, CDR3 was defined as the stretch from the second conserved V-encoded cysteine up to the conserved J-encoded phenylalanine. The earlier analysis of 587 of the donors excluded sequences that lacked an unambiguous match to a single V gene segment. In an earlier analysis of roughly 600 of the donors, a V segment was called functional when productive rearrangements were above 56.7%, and segregating when the standard deviation between donors exceeded 5%. A statistical classification framework was built for diagnosing cytomegalovirus status from the catalog of TCR beta chain sequences. In a later analysis, TCR nucleotide sequences were compared against IMGT/GENE-DB human TR gene sequences so that V and J genes could be assigned. The TCRdist pipeline was used in a later analysis to assign CDR3 sequences and most-parsimonious VDJ recombination scenarios. In a later analysis, each TCR beta chain was defined by its CDR3 amino acid sequence together with its V-gene family, and reads lacking a unique V-gene family were excluded. As a way to deal with suspected cross-contamination and a sequencing artifact, a later analysis dropped 450 to 600 nucleotide sequences that were highly shared and had low generation probability. For each public chain, a later analysis derived a clonal expansion index from normalized ranks of inferred template counts within each repertoire. A later analysis computed generation probabilities with a VDJ recombination model fitted to out-of-frame rearrangements, and checked the results against IGoR. Hypergeometric tests were used in a later analysis to score TCR-TCR, TCR-HLA and TCR-CMV co-occurrence, with a repertoire-size bias correction applied to the TCR pairs. In a later analysis, false discovery rates were estimated by permuting HLA or CMV assignments 20 times. In a later analysis, co-occurring TCRs were grouped with DBSCAN, and TCRdist sequence similarity was added when clustering was performed within HLA-allele-positive subsets. Repertoires with fewer than 30,000 or more than 120,000 public chains, plus five repertoires with anomalous nucleotide sharing, were excluded from co-occurrence clustering. TCRdb provides this immuneACCESS table in a form limited to in-frame rearrangements. Some clones are lacking; in checked studies, under half of them reflect an unresolved V gene, and why the rest are absent is not known. V, J and clone size derive from that table, while D and trimming were established from the DNA sequence. In this sample the table shows more than 65,000 clones, around 82% of which occur a single time. The top ten clonotypes cover 1.9% of the sample.

Results and caveats for the whole study, not just this receptor: A further reported finding was that TCR beta sequences accurately predicted the HLA-A and HLA-B alleles for most subjects in the first cohort. Because HLA typing was missing for some donors at each locus, association tests included only the typed subset. Most CMV-associated TCR beta chains appeared to be HLA-restricted in a later analysis, and the HLA associations seemed to be driven largely by CMV exposure. In a later analysis, HLA-associated TCR beta chains were found to be more clonally expanded and to have lower generation probabilities than equally common non-associated chains. The earlier analysis of approximately 590 of the donors excluded roughly 17 rarely observed V segments, including chromosome 9 orphons, because counts were too low. A later analysis found that TCR association rates varied across HLA loci, with DRB1 alleles showing the most associated TCRs and HLA-C alleles the fewest. A later genetic analysis associated a missense DCLRE1C variant with V-gene and J-gene trimming of TCR beta chains, and an independent cohort replicated the association. A cluster of highly shared sequence variants was judged likely to be a technical artifact of the sequencing pipeline. A few of the identified cytomegalovirus-associated TCR beta chains were confirmed in vitro to be specific for cytomegalovirus antigens. Some IMGT-functional V segments, including TRBV6-2 and TRBV6-3, could not be told apart with the 87-base-pair reads, so those segments were excluded. According to a later analysis, parvovirus B19, influenza, CMV and Epstein-Barr virus appeared linked to several top co-occurrence clusters. Most TCR sequences were seen in very few donors, while some public TCRs were found in many individuals. An earlier analysis of around 500 of the donors showed that most TCR beta V segments appeared in productive rearrangements either about 87% or about 30% of the time, which broadly matched IMGT annotations. Correlated functional status among segregating V segments might be attributable to linkage disequilibrium, but an unknown experimental factor could not be ruled out. For the cohort, immune exposure information was limited to CMV serostatus. The cohort was sequenced for TCR beta chains only, and without alpha or paired-chain data the features that could be detected were limited. According to the authors, the approach could potentially be generalized to other disease states and immunological phenotypes. In a later genetic analysis, fewer N-insertions in productive TCRs were reported among donors in an Asian-associated ancestry cluster than the approximately 630-donor mean. Presence/absence analyses assumed roughly uniform sequencing depth across donors, an assumption that may not hold. Specific HLA alleles were associated with 16,951 TCR beta sequences at a false discovery rate of 0.05 in a later analysis. When HLA alleles, especially DR and DQ, strongly co-occurred, attributing TCR associations to individual alleles was difficult. The classifier was reported to diagnose cytomegalovirus status with high specificity and sensitivity in both the original and validation cohorts. In the study, about 150 TCR beta chains were listed as associated with cytomegalovirus.

The cohort was made up of 650 to 700 healthy bone marrow donors. All cohort members were sampled while nominally healthy, although unrecorded immune exposures were likely present. The donor was CMV seronegative and was included in the group of several hundred seronegative cohort members. A peripheral blood sample was collected from each donor, and TCR beta sequencing was performed on peripheral blood mononuclear cells. The Qiagen DNeasy Blood Extraction Kit was used to extract genomic DNA from the blood cell samples. Between the V and J ends, shortened by 4 bases and 5 bases respectively, the junction contains 24 bases. The CDR3, cysteine through phenylalanine, is 17 amino acids long. Only the CDR3 DNA stays, 51 bases, in frame from base 1. The germline V gene sets CDR1 to SGHRS and CDR2 to YFSETQ. This clone was counted once. There is no known antigen for this receptor. Base qualities are not at hand, and no much larger clone is one base apart.

Sequencing input: PBMCs. The chain links TRBV5-1 with TRBJ1-2; a tentative D match to TRBD1 spans 5 bases. This TCR came from a man aged 18 to 29 in good health and CMV-seronegative. CDR3 protein: CASSTPLGISGGYGYTF. Here is the DNA: TGCGCCAGCAGCACTCCCTTGGGTATAAGCGGGGGATATGGCTACACCTTC.